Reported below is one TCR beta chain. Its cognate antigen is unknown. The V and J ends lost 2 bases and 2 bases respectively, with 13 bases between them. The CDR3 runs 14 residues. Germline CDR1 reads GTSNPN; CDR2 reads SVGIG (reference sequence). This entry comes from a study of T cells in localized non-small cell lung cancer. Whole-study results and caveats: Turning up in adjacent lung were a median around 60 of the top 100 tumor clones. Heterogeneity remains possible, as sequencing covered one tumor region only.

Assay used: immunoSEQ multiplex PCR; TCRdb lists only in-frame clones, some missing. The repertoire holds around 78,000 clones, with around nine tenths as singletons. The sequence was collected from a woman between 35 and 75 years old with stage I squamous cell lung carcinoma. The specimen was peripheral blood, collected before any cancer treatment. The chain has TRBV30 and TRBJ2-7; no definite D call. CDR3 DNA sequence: TGTGCCTGGAGTACCTTCGGCAAGACCTACGAGCAGTACTTC. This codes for CAWSTFGKTYEQYF.